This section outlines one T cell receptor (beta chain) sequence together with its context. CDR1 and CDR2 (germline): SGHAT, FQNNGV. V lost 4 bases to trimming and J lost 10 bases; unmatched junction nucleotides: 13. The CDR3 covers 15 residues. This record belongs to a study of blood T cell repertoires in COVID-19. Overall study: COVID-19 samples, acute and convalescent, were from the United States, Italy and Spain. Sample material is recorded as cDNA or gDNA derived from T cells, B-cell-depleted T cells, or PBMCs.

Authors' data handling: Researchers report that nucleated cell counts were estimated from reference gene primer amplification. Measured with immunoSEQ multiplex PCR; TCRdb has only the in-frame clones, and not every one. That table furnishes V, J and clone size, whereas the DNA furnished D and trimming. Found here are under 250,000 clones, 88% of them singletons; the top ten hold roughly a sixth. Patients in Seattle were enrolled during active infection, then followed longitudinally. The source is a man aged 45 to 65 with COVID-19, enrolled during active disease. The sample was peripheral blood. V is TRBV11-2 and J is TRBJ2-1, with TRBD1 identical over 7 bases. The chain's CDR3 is CASSSKGAALIEQFF. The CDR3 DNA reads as TGTGCCAGCAGCTCCAAGGGGGCTGCGCTAATAGAGCAGTTCTTC.